Given below is one TCR beta chain in context. Its antigen is unidentified. TCRdb's table, derived via immunoSEQ multiplex PCR, lists solely in-frame clones and lacks some. The table includes roughly 60,000 clones, 72% detected once. The entry originates in a study of vaccination effects on CD4 cells after COVID-19. Following culture for roughly 10 days, CD4+ T cells were isolated. This CDR3 contains 16 residues. The clonotype was recovered from a human donor who had a prior SARS-CoV-2 infection. The input for sequencing was CD4+ T cells from PBMCs cultured without peptide, taken before COVID-19 vaccination. The chain links TRBV21-1 to TRBJ2-5; the table's D call, TRBD1, was not checked against the DNA. TRBV21-1 is tagged as a pseudogene. The CDR3, as DNA: TGTGCCAGCAGCAAAGCGGGCAGGGGGGTTCGTGAGACCCAGTACTTC. Amino acids: CASSKAGRGVRETQYF.